This TCR beta chain originates from a study of blood T cell repertoires in COVID-19. Across the study: Sources were T cells, B-cell-depleted T cells, or PBMCs; the material itself was cDNA or gDNA.

Looked up from germline, CDR1 is SEHNR and CDR2 is FQNEAQ (reference sequence). The CDR3 runs to 14 residues. The V gene lost 1 base and the J gene lost 5 bases, with 12 bases spanning the gap. In terms of age and location, participants ranged from roughly 18 to 95 years and lived in about two dozen US areas. The protocol was immunoSEQ multiplex PCR, while the TCRdb copy is restricted to in-frame clones and leaves out a portion. The repertoire holds roughly 430,000 clones, with roughly 90% as singletons. This chain uses TRBV7-9 with TRBJ2-7; tentative D call: TRBD1 (5 bases). What was sequenced was PBMCs or T cells enriched from blood (not recorded which). This TCR was recovered from a woman aged 40 to 50 with acute COVID-19. The CDR3 protein is CASSLEVRANEQYF. CDR3 nucleotide sequence: TGTGCCAGCAGCTTAGAGGTCAGGGCCAACGAGCAGTACTTC.